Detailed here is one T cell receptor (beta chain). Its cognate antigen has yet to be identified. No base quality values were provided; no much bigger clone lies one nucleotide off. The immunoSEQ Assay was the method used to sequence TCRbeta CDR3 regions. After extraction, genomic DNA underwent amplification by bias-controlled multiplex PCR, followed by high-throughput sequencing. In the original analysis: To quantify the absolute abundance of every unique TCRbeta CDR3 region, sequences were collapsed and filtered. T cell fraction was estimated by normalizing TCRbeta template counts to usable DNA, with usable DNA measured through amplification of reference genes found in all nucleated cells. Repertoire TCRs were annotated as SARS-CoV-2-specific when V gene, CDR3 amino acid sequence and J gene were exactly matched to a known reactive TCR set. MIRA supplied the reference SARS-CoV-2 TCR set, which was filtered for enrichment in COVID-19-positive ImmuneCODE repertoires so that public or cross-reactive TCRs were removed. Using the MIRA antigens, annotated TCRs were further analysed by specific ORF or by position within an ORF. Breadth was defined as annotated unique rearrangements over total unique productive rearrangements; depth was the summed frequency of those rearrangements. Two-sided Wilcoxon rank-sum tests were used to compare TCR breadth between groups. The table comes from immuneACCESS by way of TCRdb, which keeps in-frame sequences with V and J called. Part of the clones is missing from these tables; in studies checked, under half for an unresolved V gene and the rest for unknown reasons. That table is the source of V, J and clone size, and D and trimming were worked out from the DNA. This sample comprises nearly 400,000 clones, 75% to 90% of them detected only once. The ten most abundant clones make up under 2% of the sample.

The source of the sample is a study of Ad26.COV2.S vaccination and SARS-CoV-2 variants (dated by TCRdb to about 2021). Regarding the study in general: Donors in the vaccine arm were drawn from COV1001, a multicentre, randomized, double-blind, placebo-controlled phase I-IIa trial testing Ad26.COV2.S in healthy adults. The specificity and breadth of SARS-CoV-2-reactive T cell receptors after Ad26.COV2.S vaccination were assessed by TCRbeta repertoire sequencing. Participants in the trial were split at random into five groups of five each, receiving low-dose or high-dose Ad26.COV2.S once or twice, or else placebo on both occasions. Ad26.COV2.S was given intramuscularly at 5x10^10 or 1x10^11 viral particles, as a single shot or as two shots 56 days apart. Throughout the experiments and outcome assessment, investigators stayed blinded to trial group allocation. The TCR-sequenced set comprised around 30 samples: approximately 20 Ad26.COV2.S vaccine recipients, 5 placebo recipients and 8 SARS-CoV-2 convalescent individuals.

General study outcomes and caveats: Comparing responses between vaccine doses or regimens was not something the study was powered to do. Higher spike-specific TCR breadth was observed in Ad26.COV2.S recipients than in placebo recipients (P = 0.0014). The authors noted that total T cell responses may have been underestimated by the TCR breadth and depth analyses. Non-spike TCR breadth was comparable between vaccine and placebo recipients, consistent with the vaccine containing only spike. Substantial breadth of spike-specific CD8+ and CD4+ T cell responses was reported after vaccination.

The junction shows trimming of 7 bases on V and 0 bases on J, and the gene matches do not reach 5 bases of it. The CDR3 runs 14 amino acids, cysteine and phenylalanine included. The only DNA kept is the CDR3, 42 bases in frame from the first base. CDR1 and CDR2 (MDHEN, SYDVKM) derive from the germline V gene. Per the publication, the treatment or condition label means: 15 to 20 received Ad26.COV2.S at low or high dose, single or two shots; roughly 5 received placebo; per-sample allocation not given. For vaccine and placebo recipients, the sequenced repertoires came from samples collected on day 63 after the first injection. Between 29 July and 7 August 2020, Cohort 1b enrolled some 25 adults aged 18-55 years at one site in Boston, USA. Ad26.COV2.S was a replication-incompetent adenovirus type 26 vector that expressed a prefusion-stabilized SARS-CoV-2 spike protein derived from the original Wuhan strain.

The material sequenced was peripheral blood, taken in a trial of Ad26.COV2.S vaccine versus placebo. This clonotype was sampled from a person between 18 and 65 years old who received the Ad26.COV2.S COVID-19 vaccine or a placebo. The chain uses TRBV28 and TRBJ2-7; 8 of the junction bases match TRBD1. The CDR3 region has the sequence CASKRTGPSYEQYF. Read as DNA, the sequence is TGTGCCAGCAAAAGGACAGGGCCCTCCTACGAGCAGTACTTC.